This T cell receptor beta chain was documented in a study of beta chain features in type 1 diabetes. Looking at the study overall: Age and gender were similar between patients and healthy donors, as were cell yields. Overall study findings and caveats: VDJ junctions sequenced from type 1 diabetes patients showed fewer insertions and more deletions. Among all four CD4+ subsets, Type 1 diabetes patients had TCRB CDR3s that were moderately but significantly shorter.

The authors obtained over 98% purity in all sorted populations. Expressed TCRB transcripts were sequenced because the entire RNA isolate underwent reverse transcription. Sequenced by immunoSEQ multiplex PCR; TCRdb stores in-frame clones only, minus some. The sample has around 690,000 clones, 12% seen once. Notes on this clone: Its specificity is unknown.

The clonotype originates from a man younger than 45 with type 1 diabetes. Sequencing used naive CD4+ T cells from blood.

In DNA, the CDR3 is TGTGCCACCACGACGGGGAGCTCCTACGAGCAGTACTTC. Encoded protein: CATTTGSSYEQYF. The V gene is TRBV11-2, the J gene TRBJ2-7; the D gene is possibly TRBD2 (5 bases). The CDR3 runs to 13 residues. Between the trimmed V and J ends, which lost 10 bases and 0 bases, there was a span of 13 bases. Germline assignment: CDR1 SGHAT and CDR2 FQNNGV. The full variable domain, in which reference TRBV11-2 and TRBJ2-7 provide the parts outside the CDR3, is EAGVAQSPRYKIIEKRQSVAFWCNPISGHATLYWYQQILGQGPKLLIQFQNNGVVDDSQLPKDRFSAERLKGVDSTLKIQPAKLEDSAVYLCATTTGSSYEQYFGPGTRLTVT.